What follows are 27 T cell receptor beta chains derived from one specimen sequenced in a study of shared clonotypes between healthy human individuals. Naive-designated CD8 cells lacked CD45RO, were positively enriched for CCR7, and omitted terminally differentiated effector memory CD45RA+ cells. The repertoire was sequenced with immunoSEQ multiplex PCR; TCRdb's copy has only in-frame clones and lacks some. The sample carries about 2,200,000 clones, about 92% recorded once. Sequencing was done on a sample of naive CD8+ T cells from PBMCs. The receptor set was obtained from a young man in good health. Some clones in this sample may be carry-over from other donors' samples.

This clone was counted a few times. The chain links TRBV30 to TRBJ1-1; D gene unclear. Germline CDR1 is GTSNPN and CDR2 is SVGIG (reference sequence). This CDR3 contains 13 residues. The V gene lost 5 bases and the J gene lost 1 base, with 11 bases spanning the gap. CDR3: CAWGRTANTEAFF. CDR3 in DNA: TGTGCCTGGGGTAGGACGGCGAACACTGAAGCTTTCTTT.

A word on this clone: The sample has other DNA sequences that encode this CDR3 too. The chain joins TRBV7-9 to TRBJ2-2, with D unclear. V was clipped by 5 bases and J by 2 bases, with 3 bases between them. Per the germline V gene, CDR1 is SEHNR and CDR2 is FQNEAQ (reference sequence). CDR3 length equals 12 residues. CDR3 DNA: TGTGCCAGCAGCCTAAACACCGGGGAGCTGTTTTTT. It yields the protein CASSLNTGELFF.

The genes are TRBV6-1 and TRBJ2-1, with 7 bases matching TRBD1. In germline, CDR1 is MNHNS, CDR2 SASEGT. Trimming cost V 6 bases and J 6 bases; bases outside gene matches: 8. The CDR3 extends over 14 amino acids. The CDR3 DNA reads TGTGCCAGCAGCCGAGGGGGCCCACCCAATGAGCAGTTCTTC. As protein: CASSRGGPPNEQFF.

CDR3 in amino acids: CASRPARETQYF. CDR3 sequence (DNA): TGTGCCAGCAGGCCAGCCCGGGAGACCCAGTACTTC. The genes are TRBV28 and TRBJ2-5; D is ambiguous. The CDR3 is 12 residues long. V was cut by 6 bases and J by 5 bases, with 10 bases left in between. Looked up from germline, CDR1 is MDHEN and CDR2 is SYDVKM.

This chain links TRBV10-3 with TRBJ2-7; TRBD1 is a possible D gene (5 bases). This CDR3 is 14 amino acids long. The V and J ends lost 3 bases and 3 bases respectively, with 12 bases between them. Germline V gene sequence: CDR1 ENHRY, CDR2 SYGVKD. This CDR3 reads CAISEIGASYEQYF. CDR3 DNA sequence: TGTGCCATCAGTGAAATTGGGGCGAGCTACGAGCAGTACTTC.

The chain uses TRBV7-9 and TRBJ2-1, with 10 bases identical to TRBD2. The CDR3 runs to 16 residues. Germline V gene lookup returns CDR1 SEHNR and CDR2 FQNEAQ (reference sequence). The ends lost 4 bases at V and 6 bases at J; junction bases unmatched: 9. CDR3 DNA sequence: TGTGCCAGCAGCTCAGAAGCGGGAGGGCGGTTCAATGAGCAGTTCTTC. It codes for CASSSEAGGRFNEQFF.

V is TRBV27 and J is TRBJ2-3; D ambiguous. Germline V lookup: CDR1 MNHEY, CDR2 SMNVEV (reference sequence). CDR3 length equals 15 residues. Trimming removed 4 bases from V and 1 base from J, with 12 bases in between. The CDR3 nucleotides are TGTGCCAGCAGTTCCTCCATGTGGGGCACAGATACGCAGTATTTT. This sequence encodes CASSSSMWGTDTQYF.

The V gene is TRBV12-5, the J gene TRBJ2-7; 13 bases match TRBD2. The germline gives CDR1 LGHNT, CDR2 FRNRAP. V trimming: 7 bases; J trimming: 0 bases; junction bases outside the gene matches: 3. The CDR3 is 15 residues long. CDR3 residues: CASAGLAGDSYEQYF. CDR3 nucleotide sequence: TGTGCTAGTGCCGGACTAGCGGGGGACTCCTACGAGCAGTACTTC.

This chain links TRBV19 with TRBJ2-6; D unclear. The germline V gene has CDR1 LNHDA and CDR2 SQIVND (reference sequence). The CDR3 contains 16 residues. Trimming removed 5 bases from V and 0 bases from J, with 11 bases in between. CDR3 sequence (DNA): TGTGCCAGTAGTGCCTCTTGGGGCTCTGGGGCCAACGTCCTGACTTTC. It codes for CASSASWGSGANVLTF.

The gene calls are TRBV27 and TRBJ2-7; a possible D gene is TRBD1 (6 bases). V lost 2 bases, J lost 2 bases, and 16 bases lay in between. CDR1 and CDR2 from the germline V gene are MNHEY and SMNVEV (reference sequence). This CDR3 comprises 16 residues. This chain's CDR3 is CASSLGRFTGPYEQYF. The CDR3 DNA is TGTGCCAGCAGTTTAGGGCGCTTTACAGGGCCCTACGAGCAGTACTTC.

The chain has TRBV2 and TRBJ2-2; 12 nucleotides match TRBD2. V shed 9 bases and J 5 bases; nucleotides not matched to a gene: 4. This CDR3 comprises 14 residues. Germline assignment: CDR1 SNHLY and CDR2 FYNNEI. The chain's CDR3 is CASLLAGGTGELFF. CDR3 coding DNA: TGTGCCAGTCTACTAGCGGGAGGTACCGGGGAGCTGTTTTTT.

The chain combines TRBV9 with TRBJ2-1; TRBD2 might be the D (6 bases). This CDR3 has 15 amino acids. The germline gives CDR1 SGDLS, CDR2 YYNGEE. Trimming shortened V by 5 bases and J by 0 bases, and 12 bases separated the two germline ends. DNA of the CDR3: TGTGCCAGCAGACCCCCCGGGAGCTCCTACAATGAGCAGTTCTTC. Protein product: CASRPPGSSYNEQFF. The variable domain in full, completed from reference TRBV9 and TRBJ2-1, reads DSGVTQTPKHLITATGQRVTLRCSPRSGDLSVYWYQQSLDQGLQFLIQYYNGEERAKGNILERFSAQQFPDLHSELNLSSLELGDSALYFCASRPPGSSYNEQFFGPGTRLTVL.

This chain links TRBV11-3 with TRBJ2-7; TRBD2 aligns across 13 bases. Germline trimming cut 4 bases from V and 7 bases from J; bases unmatched to any gene: 7. Germline loops: CDR1 SGHNT, CDR2 YENEEA. The CDR3 extends over 15 amino acids. CDR3 in amino acids: CASSSRTSGSREQYF. The CDR3 nucleotides are TGTGCCAGCAGCTCCAGGACTAGCGGGAGCAGAGAGCAGTACTTC.

V is TRBV27 and J is TRBJ2-4; no clear D. CDR1 and CDR2 (germline): MNHEY, SMNVEV (reference sequence). V gave up 8 bases and J gave up 2 bases, with 4 bases separating them. CDR3 size: 11 residues. The CDR3 DNA sequence: TGTGCCAGCGGGTCCAAAAACATTCAGTACTTC. Translating it yields CASGSKNIQYF.

V is TRBV7-3 and J is TRBJ2-2; TRBD2 agrees at 10 bases. CDR1 and CDR2 (germline): SGHTA, FQGTGA. V gave up 4 bases and J gave up 1 base; unmatched junction bases: 6. The CDR3 runs to 17 residues. The CDR3 sequence: CASSSRTSGVNTGELFF. The DNA of the CDR3 is TGTGCCAGCAGCTCCCGGACTAGCGGAGTGAACACCGGGGAGCTGTTTTTT.

V is TRBV10-3 and J is TRBJ1-3; weak D call: TRBD1 (5 bases). The V end was cut by 3 bases, the J end by 3 bases, with 9 bases between. The CDR3 runs 14 residues. CDR1 ENHRY and CDR2 SYGVKD come from the germline V gene. The CDR3 sequence: CAISEGTNGNTIYF. The CDR3 region has the DNA TGTGCCATCAGTGAAGGGACGAATGGAAACACCATATATTTT.

The chain carries TRBV4-2 and TRBJ2-7, with 9 bases lining up with TRBD1. V lost 5 bases to trimming and J lost 3 bases; unmatched junction nucleotides: 11. The CDR3 length is 16 residues. Looked up from germline, CDR1 is LGHNA and CDR2 is YNFKEQ. This CDR3 is CASSVTTRDRVYEQYF. DNA of the CDR3: TGTGCCAGCAGCGTTACGACCCGGGACAGGGTCTACGAGCAGTACTTC.

This rearrangement joins TRBV19 to TRBJ1-1; D remains unclear. Trimming took 7 bases from V and 10 from J, leaving 22 bases between them. CDR1 LNHDA and CDR2 SQIVND come from the germline V gene (reference sequence). This CDR3 region has 14 residues. The CDR3 region is CASKTREAEVVAFF. As DNA, the CDR3 is TGTGCCAGTAAAACCCGGGAGGCCGAGGTCGTAGCTTTCTTT.

The V call is TRBV29-1, the J call TRBJ2-1; D possibly corresponds to TRBD2 (6 bases). Germline-derived CDR1 and CDR2 are SQVTM and ANQGSEA. The CDR3 covers 14 residues. Trimming removed 6 bases at V and 1 base at J, with 13 bases between. The CDR3 here is CSVRDSLSYNEQFF. The CDR3 nucleotides are TGCAGCGTACGGGACTCCCTATCCTACAATGAGCAGTTCTTC.

This chain uses TRBV27 with TRBJ2-3; D assignment may be TRBD1 or TRBD2 (5 bases each). CDR3 length: 16 amino acids. Germline CDR1 and CDR2: MNHEY and SMNVEV (reference sequence). Deletions cut 2 bases from V and 3 bases from J, with 15 bases between. CDR3 amino acids: CASSLRGPVGTDTQYF. DNA of the CDR3: TGTGCCAGCAGTTTACGGGGCCCCGTAGGGACAGATACGCAGTATTTT.

The genes are TRBV9 and TRBJ2-5; D uncertain. This CDR3 spans 16 amino acids. V was trimmed by 0 bases and J by 2 bases, leaving 14 bases between them. Germline CDR1 is SGDLS and CDR2 is YYNGEE. CDR3 amino acids: CASSVGGSGSQETQYF. CDR3 nucleotides: TGTGCCAGCAGCGTAGGTGGCTCAGGCAGTCAAGAGACCCAGTACTTC.

This clone has only one observation. Other DNA sequences of this sample code for an identical CDR3. This rearrangement joins TRBV7-9 to TRBJ1-5; no clear D gene. The V and J ends lost 4 bases and 5 bases respectively, with 6 bases between them. The CDR3 contains 12 residues. Looked up from germline, CDR1 is SEHNR and CDR2 is FQNEAQ (reference sequence). The CDR3 reads CASSSSHQPQHF. The CDR3 coding sequence is TGTGCCAGCAGCTCGTCCCATCAGCCCCAGCATTTT. The full variable domain, in which reference TRBV7-9 and TRBJ1-5 provide the parts outside the CDR3, is DTGVSQNPRHKITKRGQNVTFRCDPISEHNRLYWYRQTLGQGPEFLTYFQNEAQLEKSRLLSDRFSAERPKGSFSTLEIQRTEQGDSAMYLCASSSSHQPQHFGDGTRLSIL.

In regard to this clone: Other nucleotide sequences in the sample specify the same CDR3. CDR3 amino acids: CASSYLGEQFF. The DNA for the CDR3 is TGTGCCAGCAGTTACCTGGGAGAGCAGTTCTTC. The genes are TRBV6-5 and TRBJ2-1; D is ambiguous. The germline V gene encodes CDR1 MNHEY and CDR2 SVGAGI. V was shortened by 2 bases and J by 10 bases, with 6 bases between the two germline ends. This CDR3 has 11 residues.

The V call is TRBV28, the J call TRBJ2-7; 9 bases fit TRBD1. With V trimmed by 1 base and J by 6 bases, 13 bases remained unmatched. The CDR3 is 17 residues long. Germline values: CDR1 MDHEN, CDR2 SYDVKM. CDR3 bases: TGTGCCAGCAGTTTATACTGGACAGGGGAGGGAGACTTCGAGCAGTACTTC. It yields the protein CASSLYWTGEGDFEQYF. Full variable domain (remainder filled in from reference TRBV28 and TRBJ2-7): DVKVTQSSRYLVKRTGEKVFLECVQDMDHENMFWYRQDPGLGLRLIYFSYDVKMKEKGDIPEGYSVSREKKERFSLILESASTNQTSMYLCASSLYWTGEGDFEQYFGPGTRLTVT.

The chain recombines TRBV27 with TRBJ1-4; TRBD1 matches 8 bases. This CDR3 region has 15 residues. Looked up from germline, CDR1 is MNHEY and CDR2 is SMNVEV (reference sequence). J gave up 4 bases and V 6 bases, and 7 bases lay outside the gene matches. In nucleotides, the CDR3 is TGTGCCAGCAGATCCCGACAGGGGATTAATGAAAAACTGTTTTTT. It specifies CASRSRQGINEKLFF.

This chain links TRBV27 with TRBJ2-7, with 7 bases fitting TRBD2. Trimming took 6 bases from V and 2 from J; bases not matched to a gene: 7. The CDR3 runs 14 residues. Germline V CDR1 and CDR2: MNHEY, SMNVEV (reference sequence). The CDR3 DNA is TGTGCCAGCAGCTTCCGGGAGGCCGCCTACGAGCAGTACTTC. Its translation: CASSFREAAYEQYF.

V and J are TRBV7-2 and TRBJ2-7, with 14 bases identical to TRBD2. Germline V gene data show CDR1 as SGHTA and CDR2 as FQGNSA. The CDR3 runs 17 residues. J gave up 1 base and V 4 bases, and 6 bases lay outside the gene matches. As DNA, the CDR3 is TGTGCCAGCAGCTGGGGACTAGCGGGAGAATTATCCTACGAGCAGTACTTC. Protein sequence: CASSWGLAGELSYEQYF.